This T cell receptor beta chain comes out of a study of blood T cell repertoires in COVID-19. Turning to the study itself: Sites in the United States, Italy and Spain provided acute and convalescent COVID-19 samples. Nucleic acid was either cDNA or gDNA, and it came from T cells, B-cell-depleted T cells, or PBMCs.

Losses at the gene ends were 6 bases for V and 2 bases for J; bases not matched to a gene: 11. Germline CDR1 and CDR2: MDHEN and SYDVKM. The CDR3 length is 16 residues. How the authors handled the data: Amplification from reference gene primers served as the basis for estimated nucleated cell counts. Produced via immunoSEQ multiplex PCR; TCRdb's table is partial and in-frame only. That table gives V, J and clone size, and the DNA gave D and trimming. This table has roughly 260,000 clones, about 88% appearing once. J is TRBJ2-7 and V is TRBV28, with 9 bases fitting TRBD2. The TCR was taken from a woman in her thirties or forties who had recovered from COVID-19. The sequencing input was peripheral blood. The CDR3 DNA sequence: TGTGCCAGCAGCGTTATAAGGACTAGCGTGACCTACGAGCAGTACTTC. Encoded protein: CASSVIRTSVTYEQYF.